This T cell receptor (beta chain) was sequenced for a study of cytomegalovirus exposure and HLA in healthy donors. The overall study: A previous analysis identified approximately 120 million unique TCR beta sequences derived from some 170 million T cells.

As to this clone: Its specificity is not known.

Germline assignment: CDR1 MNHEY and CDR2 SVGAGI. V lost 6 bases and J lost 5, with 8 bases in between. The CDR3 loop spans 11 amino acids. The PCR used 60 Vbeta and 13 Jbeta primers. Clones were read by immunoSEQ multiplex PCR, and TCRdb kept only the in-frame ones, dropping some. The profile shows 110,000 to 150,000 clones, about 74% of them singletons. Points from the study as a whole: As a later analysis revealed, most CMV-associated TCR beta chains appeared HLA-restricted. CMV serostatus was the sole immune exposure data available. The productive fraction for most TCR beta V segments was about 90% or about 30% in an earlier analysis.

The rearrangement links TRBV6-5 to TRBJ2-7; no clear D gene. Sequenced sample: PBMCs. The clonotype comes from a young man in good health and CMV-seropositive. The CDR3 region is CASRVANEQYF. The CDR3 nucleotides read TGTGCCAGCAGGGTAGCAAACGAGCAGTACTTC.